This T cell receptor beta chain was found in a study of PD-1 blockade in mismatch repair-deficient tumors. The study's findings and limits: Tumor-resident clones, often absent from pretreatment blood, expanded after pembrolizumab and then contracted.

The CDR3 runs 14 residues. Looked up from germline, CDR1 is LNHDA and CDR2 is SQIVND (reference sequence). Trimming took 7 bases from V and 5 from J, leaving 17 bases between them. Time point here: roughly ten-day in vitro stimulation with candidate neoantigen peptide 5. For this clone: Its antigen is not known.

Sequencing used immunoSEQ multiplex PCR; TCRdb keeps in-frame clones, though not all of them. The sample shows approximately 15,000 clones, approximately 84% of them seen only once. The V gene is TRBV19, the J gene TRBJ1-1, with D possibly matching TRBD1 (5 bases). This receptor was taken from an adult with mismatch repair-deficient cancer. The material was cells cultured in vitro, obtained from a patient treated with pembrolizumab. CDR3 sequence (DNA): TGTGCCAGTAACGCCAAGGGGATTTGGACTGAAGCTTTCTTT. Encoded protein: CASNAKGIWTEAFF.